This entry features one T cell receptor (beta chain) sequence. Its antigen is as yet unknown. This specimen belongs to a study of cytomegalovirus exposure and HLA in healthy donors. Study context: HLA-typed donors were the source of 82 million or so unique TCRs, which an early data release held.

The PCR had 60 Vbeta and 13 Jbeta primers. This table comes from immunoSEQ multiplex PCR, and its TCRdb copy is limited to in-frame clones, with some not included. The sample records approximately 170,000 clones, around 68% being singletons. These donors counted as nominally healthy when sampled, but unrecorded immune exposures were likely. CDR1 and CDR2 (germline): SGHTA, FQGNSA. The CDR3 sequence is 17 residues long. V dropped 2 bases and J dropped 3; count of bases not matched to a gene: 10. Study-wide findings and caveats: TRBV6-2, TRBV6-3 and other indistinguishable V segments were excluded. Presence/absence analyses assumed roughly uniform sequencing depth across donors, which may not hold.

What was sequenced was PBMCs. This chain uses TRBV7-2 with TRBJ1-3; 7 bases agree with TRBD1. This receptor was taken from a man aged 45-65 years in good health and CMV-seronegative. As DNA, the CDR3 is TGTGCCAGCAGCTTACGACAGGGTAATAAGGTTGGAAACACCATATATTTT. Translating it yields CASSLRQGNKVGNTIYF.